This TCR beta chain was sequenced in a study of identical twins. Whole-study results and caveats: The abundant beta clonotypes from cord blood had fewer insertions, and memory repertoires had none of this.

In the case of this clonotype: Its matching antigen is unknown.

This CDR3 has 14 residues. The germline V gene encodes CDR1 LGHDT and CDR2 YNNKEL (reference sequence). Trimming left V 3 bases short and J 12 bases short, with 21 bases between. TCRdb re-derived calls from the 5' RACE reads in MiXCR, one entry per CDR3 protein. The sample lists hundreds of thousands of distinct CDR3 sequences, about 8% occurring once. These data also formed part of another study, on yellow fever vaccine responses in identical twins.

This receptor was obtained from a woman aged 18-29 years in good health. The sample comprised memory (CD45RO+) T cells sorted from blood. V is TRBV3-1 and J is TRBJ2-7, with D possibly matching TRBD1 (6 bases). CDR3 protein: CASSQQTGPTVPYF. The DNA of the CDR3 is TGTGCCAGCAGCCAGCAGACAGGACCGACTGTTCCGTACTTC.